Listed here is a single TCR beta chain. Antigen: not known. The data were taken from a study of T cells after yellow fever vaccination. General observations from the study: The secondary response showed a weaker magnitude and a faster peak, day 5 versus 15. FACS-sorted repertoires could harbor abundant contaminating bulk-population clonotypes.

TCRdb reprocessed the 5' RACE reads with MiXCR, giving one entry per CDR3 protein. This table has some 340,000 distinct CDR3 sequences, approximately 12% appearing once. V lost 3 bases and J lost 4, with 13 bases in between. This CDR3 is 15 amino acids long. Germline values: CDR1 MGHRA, CDR2 YSYEKL. The V call is TRBV4-1, the J call TRBJ1-5; D is unclear. This receptor was identified in a young man who received the YFV17D yellow fever vaccine. The material sequenced was CD4+ T cells sorted from PBMCs, taken 45 days after the yellow fever booster vaccination. The CDR3 DNA is TGCGCCAGCAGCCAGGACGCGGGAATTAATCAGCCCCAGCATTTT. Amino acid sequence: CASSQDAGINQPQHF.